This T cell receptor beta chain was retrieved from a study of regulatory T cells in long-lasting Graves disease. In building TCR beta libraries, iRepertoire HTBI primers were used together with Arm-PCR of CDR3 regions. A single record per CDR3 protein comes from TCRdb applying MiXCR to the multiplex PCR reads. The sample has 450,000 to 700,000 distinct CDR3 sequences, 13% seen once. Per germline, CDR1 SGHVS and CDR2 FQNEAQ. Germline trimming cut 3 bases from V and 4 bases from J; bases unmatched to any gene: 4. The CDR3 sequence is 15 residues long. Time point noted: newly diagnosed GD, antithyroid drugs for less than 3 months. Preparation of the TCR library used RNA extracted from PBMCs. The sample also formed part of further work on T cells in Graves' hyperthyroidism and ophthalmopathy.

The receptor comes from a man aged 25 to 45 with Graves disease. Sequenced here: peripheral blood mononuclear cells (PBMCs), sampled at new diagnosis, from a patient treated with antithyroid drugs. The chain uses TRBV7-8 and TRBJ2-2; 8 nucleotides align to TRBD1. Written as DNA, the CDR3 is TGTGCCAGCAGCTTGGACAGGGACCCCACCGGGGAGCTGTTTTTT. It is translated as CASSLDRDPTGELFF.